Each of the 4 T cell receptor beta chains below was sequenced from the same sample in a study of T cell responses to AZD1222 COVID-19 vaccine. Measured with immunoSEQ multiplex PCR; TCRdb has only the in-frame clones, and not every one. The sample has some 60,000 clones, roughly 90% seen once. This sample comprised peripheral blood, obtained 28 days after the second AZD1222 dose. These receptors were obtained from an adult who received the AZD1222 COVID-19 vaccine.

The chain recombines TRBV20-1 with TRBJ1-5; a possible D gene is TRBD1 (5 bases). The CDR3 consists of 12 residues. Looked up from germline, CDR1 is DFQATT and CDR2 is SNEGSKA (reference sequence). V shed 3 bases and J shed 7 bases, with 10 bases lying between them. CDR3: CSASWGGQPQHF. In DNA, the CDR3 is TGCAGTGCTAGTTGGGGGGGACAGCCCCAGCATTTT.

V usage is TRBV19 and J usage is TRBJ1-1; D gene unclear. This CDR3 contains 16 residues. Germline V gene lookup returns CDR1 LNHDA and CDR2 SQIVND (reference sequence). V was trimmed by 5 bases and J by 1 base, leaving 17 bases between them. The CDR3 nucleotides are TGTGCCAGTAGTTCGGACCCCAGGCGGAGGAACACTGAAGCTTTCTTT. This translates into CASSSDPRRRNTEAFF.

A single count supports this clone. The chain recombines TRBV6-5 with TRBJ2-7, with 7 bases lining up with TRBD1. Germline CDR1 is MNHEY and CDR2 is SVGAGI. Trimming removed 4 bases from V and 2 bases from J; junction bases left unmatched: 8. The CDR3 sequence is 15 residues long. The CDR3 DNA reads as TGTGCCAGCAGTTTCAGGGGGACCGGCGCCTACGAGCAGTACTTC. Protein sequence: CASSFRGTGAYEQYF.

The rearrangement joins TRBV29-1 to TRBJ1-2, with D hard to call. V was trimmed by 4 bases and J by 13 bases, leaving 16 bases between them. Germline CDR1 reads SQVTM; CDR2 reads ANQGSEA. There are 11 residues in the CDR3. DNA of the CDR3: TGCAGCGTTGGTCAGAGGGAGAGTGGCACCTTC. Translating gives CSVGQRESGTF.